The 9 T cell receptor delta chains below all came from one sample that was sequenced in a study of gamma-delta chains in newborns, infants, children. TCRdb reanalysed the reads via CATT. This repertoire shows roughly 14,000 delta-chain clones, approximately 7% found once; its top ten account for 20% to 25%. The specimen sequenced was blood. The source is a child who was a newborn, infant or young child, either healthy, febrile or measles-vaccinated (not recorded which).

This clone is classed as medium-sized. A read error is likely here: a far larger clone is one base away. This sequence joins TRDV2 and TRDJ3; 9 bases align to TRDD3. V was clipped by 3 bases and J by 2 bases; unmatched bases: 4. Germline CDR1 reads GEAIGNYY; CDR2 reads EKD. The CDR3 length is 17 residues. This CDR3 is CACDYWGSPWDTRQMFF. Written as DNA, the CDR3 is TGTGCCTGTGACTACTGGGGGAGCCCCTGGGACACCCGACAGATGTTTTTC.

This clone was detected only a few times. The rearrangement uses TRDV2 and TRDJ1; a possible D gene is TRDD3 (6 bases). The V gene's germline CDR1 is GEAIGNYY and CDR2 EKD. This CDR3 is built from 16 residues. Trimming removed 3 bases at V and 0 bases at J, with 16 bases between. CDR3 nucleotide sequence: TGTGCCTGTGACGCGTACTGGGTTCCTTACACCGATAAACTCATCTTT. This codes for CACDAYWVPYTDKLIF.

This clone was detected ten times or more. This specimen includes other DNA sequences encoding the same CDR3. The chain recombines TRDV2 with TRDJ3; 9 bases agree with TRDD3. The germline V gene has CDR1 GEAIGNYY and CDR2 EKD. Losses at the gene ends were 3 bases for V and 2 bases for J; bases not matched to a gene: 7. The CDR3 runs 18 residues. Here the CDR3 DNA reads TGTGCCTGTGACGTACTGGGGATACGGACCTGGGACACCCGACAGATGTTTTTC. Residues: CACDVLGIRTWDTRQMFF.

J is TRDJ3 and V is TRDV2; the D gene is possibly TRDD3 (6 bases). CDR3 length equals 17 residues. V was clipped by 1 base and J by 5 bases, with 14 bases between them. CDR1 GEAIGNYY and CDR2 EKD come from the germline V gene. In DNA form, the CDR3 reads TGTGCCTGTGACACGCTGGGGATGAGGAGGGACACCCGACAGATGTTTTTC. Encoded protein: CACDTLGMRRDTRQMFF.

This clone was seen more than once but under ten times. It is unclear where the CDR3 begins or ends on the DNA, so no DNA is shown, and the CDR3 is as TCRdb lists it. The V and J genes are TRAV29/DV5 and TRDJ3; the listed D gene, TRDD3, was not tested against the DNA. The CDR3 spans 21 amino acids, including both terminal residues. CDR1 and CDR2 (germline): NSMFDY, ISSIKDK. The CDR3 region is CSVLLCSKRETSSWDTRQMFF.

This clone was detected a few times. One junction end does not reproduce the germline sequence, and a read error may be involved. The chain uses TRDV2 and TRDJ1; 11 nucleotides match TRDD3. Germline V gives CDR1 GEAIGNYY, CDR2 EKD. The CDR3 loop spans 18 amino acids. The CDR3: CACDVLGDKGKYTDKLIF. CDR3 DNA sequence: TGTGCCTGTGACGTACTGGGGGATAAGGGCAAGTACACCGATAAACTCATCTTC.

This clone occurred a few times. A far bigger clonotype differs at one base, so this is likely a read error. The chain is built from TRDV2 and TRDJ2; 12 nucleotides match TRDD3. CDR3 size: 15 residues. V lost 5 bases to trimming and J lost 4 bases; unmatched junction nucleotides: 4. Germline V lookup: CDR1 GEAIGNYY, CDR2 EKD. The CDR3 DNA follows: TGTGCCTGTGGCGTACTGGGGGATACGACAGCACAACTCTTCTTT. Encoded protein: CACGVLGDTTAQLFF.

This clone was detected a few times. The chain recombines TRDV2 with TRDJ2; 8 bases fit TRDD3. CDR1 is GEAIGNYY and CDR2 is EKD in the germline V gene. J gave up 0 bases and V 3 bases, and 8 bases lay outside the gene matches. The CDR3 is 17 amino acids. CDR3 sequence reads: CACDLMGDPSLTAQLFF. The CDR3 coding sequence is TGTGCCTGTGACCTAATGGGGGATCCGTCTTTGACAGCACAACTCTTCTTT.

This clone has just a few counts. This sequence joins TRDV2 and TRDJ3, with 8 bases matching TRDD3. This CDR3 comprises 21 residues. The ends lost 1 base at V and 0 bases at J; junction bases unmatched: 13. In germline, CDR1 is GEAIGNYY, CDR2 EKD. CDR3 protein: CACDTLTGGESSSWDTRQMFF. In DNA form, the CDR3 reads TGTGCCTGTGACACTCTTACTGGGGGCGAATCGAGCTCCTGGGACACCCGACAGATGTTTTTC.